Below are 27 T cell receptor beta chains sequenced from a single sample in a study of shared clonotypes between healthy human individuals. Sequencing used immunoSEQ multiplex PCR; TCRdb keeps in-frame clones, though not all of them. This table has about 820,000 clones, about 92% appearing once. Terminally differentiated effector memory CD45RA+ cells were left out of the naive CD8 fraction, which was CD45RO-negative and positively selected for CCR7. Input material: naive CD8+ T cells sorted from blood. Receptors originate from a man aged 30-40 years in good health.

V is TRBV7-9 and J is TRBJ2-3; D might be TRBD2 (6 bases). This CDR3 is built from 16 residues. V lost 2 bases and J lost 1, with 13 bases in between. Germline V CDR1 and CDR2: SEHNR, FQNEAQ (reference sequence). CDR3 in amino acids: CASSLIAPSGTDTQYF. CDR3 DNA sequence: TGTGCCAGCAGCTTAATAGCCCCTAGCGGCACAGATACGCAGTATTTT. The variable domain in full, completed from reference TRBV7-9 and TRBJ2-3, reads DTGVSQNPRHKITKRGQNVTFRCDPISEHNRLYWYRQTLGQGPEFLTYFQNEAQLEKSRLLSDRFSAERPKGSFSTLEIQRTEQGDSAMYLCASSLIAPSGTDTQYFGPGTRLTVL.

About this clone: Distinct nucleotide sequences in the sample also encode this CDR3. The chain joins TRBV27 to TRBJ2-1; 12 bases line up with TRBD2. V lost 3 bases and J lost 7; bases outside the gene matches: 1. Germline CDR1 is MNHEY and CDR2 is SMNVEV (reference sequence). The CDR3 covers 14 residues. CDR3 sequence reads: CASSLTSGSNEQFF. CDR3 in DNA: TGTGCCAGCAGTTTGACTAGCGGGAGTAATGAGCAGTTCTTC.

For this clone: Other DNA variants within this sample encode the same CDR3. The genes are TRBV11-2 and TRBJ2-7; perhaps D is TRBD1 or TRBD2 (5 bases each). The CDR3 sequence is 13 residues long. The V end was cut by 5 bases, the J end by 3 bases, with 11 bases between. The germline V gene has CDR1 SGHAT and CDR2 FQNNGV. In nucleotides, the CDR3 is TGTGCCAGCAGCCTGGGACCGAGCTACGAGCAGTACTTC. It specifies CASSLGPSYEQYF.

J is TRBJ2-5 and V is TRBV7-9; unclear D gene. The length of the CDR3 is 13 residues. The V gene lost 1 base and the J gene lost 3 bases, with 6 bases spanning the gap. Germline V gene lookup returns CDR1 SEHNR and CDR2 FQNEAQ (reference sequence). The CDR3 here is CASSLVAEETQYF. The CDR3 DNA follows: TGTGCCAGCAGCTTAGTGGCGGAAGAGACCCAGTACTTC.

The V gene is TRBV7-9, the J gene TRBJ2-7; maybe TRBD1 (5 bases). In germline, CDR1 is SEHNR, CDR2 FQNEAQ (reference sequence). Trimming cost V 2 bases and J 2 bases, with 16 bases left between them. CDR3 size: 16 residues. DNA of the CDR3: TGTGCCAGCAGCTTATCGGGTGGCAGGGCCCCCTACGAGCAGTACTTC. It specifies CASSLSGGRAPYEQYF.

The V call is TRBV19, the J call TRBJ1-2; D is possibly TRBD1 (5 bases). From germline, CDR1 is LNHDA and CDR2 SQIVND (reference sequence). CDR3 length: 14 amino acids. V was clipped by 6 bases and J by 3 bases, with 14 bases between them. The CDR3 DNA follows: TGTGCCAGTAGCATCGGGGGTTTCGACTATGGCTACACCTTC. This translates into CASSIGGFDYGYTF.

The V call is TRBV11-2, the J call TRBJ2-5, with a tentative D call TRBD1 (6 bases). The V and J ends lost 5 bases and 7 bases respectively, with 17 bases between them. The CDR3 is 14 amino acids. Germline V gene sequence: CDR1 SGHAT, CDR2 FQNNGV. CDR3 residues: CASSPPGQGRTQYF. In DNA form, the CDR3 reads TGTGCCAGCAGCCCCCCGGGACAAGGGCGGACCCAGTACTTC. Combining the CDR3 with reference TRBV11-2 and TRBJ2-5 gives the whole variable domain EAGVAQSPRYKIIEKRQSVAFWCNPISGHATLYWYQQILGQGPKLLIQFQNNGVVDDSQLPKDRFSAERLKGVDSTLKIQPAKLEDSAVYLCASSPPGQGRTQYFGPGTRLLVL.

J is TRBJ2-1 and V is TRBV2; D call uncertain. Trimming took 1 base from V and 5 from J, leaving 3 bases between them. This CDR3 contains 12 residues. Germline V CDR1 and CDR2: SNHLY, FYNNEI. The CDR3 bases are TGTGCCAGCAGTGAAGGGAACAATGAGCAGTTCTTC. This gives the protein CASSEGNNEQFF.

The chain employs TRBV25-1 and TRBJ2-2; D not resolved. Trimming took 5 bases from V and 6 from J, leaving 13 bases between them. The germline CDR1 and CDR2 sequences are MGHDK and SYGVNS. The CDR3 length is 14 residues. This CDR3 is CASSPFERAGELFF. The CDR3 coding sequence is TGTGCCAGCAGTCCCTTCGAACGGGCCGGGGAGCTGTTTTTT. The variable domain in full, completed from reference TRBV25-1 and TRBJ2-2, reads EADIYQTPRYLVIGTGKKITLECSQTMGHDKMYWYQQDPGMELHLIHYSYGVNSTEKGDLSSESTVSRIRTEHFPLTLESARPSHTSQYLCASSPFERAGELFFGEGSRLTVL.

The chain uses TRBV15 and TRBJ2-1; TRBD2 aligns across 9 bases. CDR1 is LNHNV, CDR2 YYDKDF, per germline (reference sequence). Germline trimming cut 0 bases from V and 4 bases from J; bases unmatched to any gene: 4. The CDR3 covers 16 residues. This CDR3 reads CATSREAGGSYNEQFF. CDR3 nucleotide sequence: TGTGCCACCAGCAGAGAAGCGGGAGGTTCATACAATGAGCAGTTCTTC. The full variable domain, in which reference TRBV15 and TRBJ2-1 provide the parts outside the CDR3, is DAMVIQNPRYQVTQFGKPVTLSCSQTLNHNVMYWYQQKSSQAPKLLFHYYDKDFNNEADTPDNFQSRRPNTSFCFLDIRSPGLGDTAMYLCATSREAGGSYNEQFFGPGTRLTVL.

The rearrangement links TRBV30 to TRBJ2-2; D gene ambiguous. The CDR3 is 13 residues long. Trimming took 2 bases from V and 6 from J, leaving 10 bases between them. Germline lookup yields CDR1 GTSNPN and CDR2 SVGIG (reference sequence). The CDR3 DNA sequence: TGTGCCTGGAGTTTGGTAGTTGCCGGGGAGCTGTTTTTT. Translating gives CAWSLVVAGELFF.

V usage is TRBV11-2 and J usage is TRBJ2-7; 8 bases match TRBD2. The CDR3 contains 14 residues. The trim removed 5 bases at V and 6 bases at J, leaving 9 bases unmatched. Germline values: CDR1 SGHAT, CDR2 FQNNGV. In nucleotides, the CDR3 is TGTGCCAGCAGCAGGTCGGGAGGGCTCGGCGAGCAGTACTTC. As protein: CASSRSGGLGEQYF.

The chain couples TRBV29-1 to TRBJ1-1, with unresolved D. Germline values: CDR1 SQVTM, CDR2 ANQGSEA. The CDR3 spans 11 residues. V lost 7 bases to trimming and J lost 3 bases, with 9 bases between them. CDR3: CSGGRDTEAFF. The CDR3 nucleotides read TGCAGCGGTGGACGGGACACTGAAGCTTTCTTT.

CDR3 coding DNA: TGTGCTAGTGGTTCGACACCGTTGGGTGGCTACACCTTC. Amino acids: CASGSTPLGGYTF. This sequence joins TRBV12-5 and TRBJ1-2; no clear D gene. The CDR3 is 13 residues long. The V end was cut by 4 bases, the J end by 7 bases, with 13 bases between. Germline V lookup: CDR1 LGHNT, CDR2 FRNRAP.

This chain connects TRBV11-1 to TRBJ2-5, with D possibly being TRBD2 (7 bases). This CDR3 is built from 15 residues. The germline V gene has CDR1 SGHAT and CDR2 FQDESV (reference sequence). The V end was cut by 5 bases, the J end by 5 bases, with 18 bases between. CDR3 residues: CASSPGTGGSETQYF. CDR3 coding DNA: TGTGCCAGCAGCCCTGGGACGGGGGGCAGCGAGACCCAGTACTTC.

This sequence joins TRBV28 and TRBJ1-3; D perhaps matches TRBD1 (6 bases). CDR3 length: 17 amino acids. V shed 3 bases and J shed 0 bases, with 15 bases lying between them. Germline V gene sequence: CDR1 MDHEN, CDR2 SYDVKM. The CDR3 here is CASSFRTDYNSGNTIYF. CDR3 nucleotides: TGTGCCAGCAGTTTTAGGACAGACTATAACTCTGGAAACACCATATATTTT.

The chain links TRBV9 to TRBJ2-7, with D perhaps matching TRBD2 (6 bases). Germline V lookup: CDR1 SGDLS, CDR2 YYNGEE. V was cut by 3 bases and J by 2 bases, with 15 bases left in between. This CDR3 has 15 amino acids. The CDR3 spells CASSADAGSAYEQYF. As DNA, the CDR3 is TGTGCCAGCAGCGCGGACGCGGGGTCCGCCTACGAGCAGTACTTC. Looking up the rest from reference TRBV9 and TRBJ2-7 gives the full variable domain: DSGVTQTPKHLITATGQRVTLRCSPRSGDLSVYWYQQSLDQGLQFLIQYYNGEERAKGNILERFSAQQFPDLHSELNLSSLELGDSALYFCASSADAGSAYEQYFGPGTRLTVT.

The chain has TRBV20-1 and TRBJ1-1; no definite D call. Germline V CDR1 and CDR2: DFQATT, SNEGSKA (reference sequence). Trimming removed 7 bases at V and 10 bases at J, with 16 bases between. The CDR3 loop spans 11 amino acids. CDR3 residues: CSGENDLRAFF. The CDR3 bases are TGCAGTGGTGAAAACGACCTGCGAGCTTTCTTT.

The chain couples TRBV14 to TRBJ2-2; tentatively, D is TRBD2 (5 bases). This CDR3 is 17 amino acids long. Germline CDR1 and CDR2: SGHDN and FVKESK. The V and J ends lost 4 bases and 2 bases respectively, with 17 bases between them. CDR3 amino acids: CASSPRSVRLNTGELFF. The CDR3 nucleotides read TGTGCCAGCAGCCCAAGGTCTGTTAGACTAAACACCGGGGAGCTGTTTTTT.

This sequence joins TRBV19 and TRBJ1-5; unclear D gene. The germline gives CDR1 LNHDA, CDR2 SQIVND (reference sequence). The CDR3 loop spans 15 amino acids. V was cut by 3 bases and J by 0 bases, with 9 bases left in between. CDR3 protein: CASSIGRVSNQPQHF. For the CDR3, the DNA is TGTGCCAGTAGTATCGGGCGGGTTAGCAATCAGCCCCAGCATTTT.

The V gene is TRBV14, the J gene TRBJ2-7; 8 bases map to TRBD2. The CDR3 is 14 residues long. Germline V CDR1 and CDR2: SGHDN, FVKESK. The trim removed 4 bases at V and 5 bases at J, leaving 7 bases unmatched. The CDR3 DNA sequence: TGTGCCAGCAGCCCTACGGGAGGGCCAAACGAGCAGTACTTC. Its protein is CASSPTGGPNEQYF.

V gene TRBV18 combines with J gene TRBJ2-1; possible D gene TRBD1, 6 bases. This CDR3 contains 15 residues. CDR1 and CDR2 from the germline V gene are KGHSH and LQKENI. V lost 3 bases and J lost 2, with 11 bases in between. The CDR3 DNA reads TGTGCCAGCTCACCGGGGACAAGGGCCTACAATGAGCAGTTCTTC. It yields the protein CASSPGTRAYNEQFF.

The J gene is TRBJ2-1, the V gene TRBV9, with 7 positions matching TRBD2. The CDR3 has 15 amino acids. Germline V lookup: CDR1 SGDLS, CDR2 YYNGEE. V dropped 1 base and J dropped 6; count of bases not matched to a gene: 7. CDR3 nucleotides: TGTGCCAGCAGCGTAAGTGGGAGGGCCCCCAATGAGCAGTTCTTC. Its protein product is CASSVSGRAPNEQFF. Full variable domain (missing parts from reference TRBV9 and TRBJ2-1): DSGVTQTPKHLITATGQRVTLRCSPRSGDLSVYWYQQSLDQGLQFLIQYYNGEERAKGNILERFSAQQFPDLHSELNLSSLELGDSALYFCASSVSGRAPNEQFFGPGTRLTVL.

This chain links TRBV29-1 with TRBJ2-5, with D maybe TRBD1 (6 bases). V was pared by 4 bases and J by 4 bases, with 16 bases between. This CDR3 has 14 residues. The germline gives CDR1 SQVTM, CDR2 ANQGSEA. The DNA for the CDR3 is TGCAGCGTTGTTTTGACAGGAATGGGAGAGACCCAGTACTTC. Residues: CSVVLTGMGETQYF.

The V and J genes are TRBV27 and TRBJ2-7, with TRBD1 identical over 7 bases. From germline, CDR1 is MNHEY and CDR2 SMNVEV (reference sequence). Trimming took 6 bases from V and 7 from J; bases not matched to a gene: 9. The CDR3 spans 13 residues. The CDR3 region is CASSSYRGQEQYF. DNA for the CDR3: TGTGCCAGCAGCTCCTACAGGGGCCAGGAGCAGTACTTC.

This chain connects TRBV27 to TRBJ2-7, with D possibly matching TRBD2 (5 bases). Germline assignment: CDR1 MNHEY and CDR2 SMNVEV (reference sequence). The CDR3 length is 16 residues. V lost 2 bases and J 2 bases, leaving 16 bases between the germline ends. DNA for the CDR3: TGTGCCAGCAGTTTAGGTTGGGTGTCGGGAACCTACGAGCAGTACTTC. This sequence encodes CASSLGWVSGTYEQYF.

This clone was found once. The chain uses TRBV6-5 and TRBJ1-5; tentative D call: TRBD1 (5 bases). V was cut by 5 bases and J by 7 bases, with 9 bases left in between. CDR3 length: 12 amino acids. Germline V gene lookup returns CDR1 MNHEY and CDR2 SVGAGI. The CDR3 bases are TGTGCCAGCAGTCCCCCAGGGCAGCCCCAGCATTTT. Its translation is CASSPPGQPQHF.